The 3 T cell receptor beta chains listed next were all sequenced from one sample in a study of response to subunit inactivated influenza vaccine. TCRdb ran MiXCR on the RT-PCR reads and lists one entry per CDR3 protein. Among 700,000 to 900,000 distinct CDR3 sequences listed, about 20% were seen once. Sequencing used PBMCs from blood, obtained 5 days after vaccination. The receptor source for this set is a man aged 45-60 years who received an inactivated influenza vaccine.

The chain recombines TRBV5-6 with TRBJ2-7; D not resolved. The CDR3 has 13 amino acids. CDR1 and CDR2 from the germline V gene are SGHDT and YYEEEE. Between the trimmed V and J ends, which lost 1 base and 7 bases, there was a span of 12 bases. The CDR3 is CASSLRRALEQYF. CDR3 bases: TGTGCCAGCAGCTTGAGACGCGCCTTGGAGCAGTACTTC.

The CDR3 sequence is CASSPRQGSDTQYF. In DNA, the CDR3 is TGTGCCAGCAGCCCCCGACAGGGTTCAGATACGCAGTATTTT. This sequence joins TRBV7-2 and TRBJ2-3; 7 positions match TRBD1. The CDR3 consists of 14 residues. Trimming took 5 bases from V and 4 from J; bases not matched to a gene: 6. Germline loops: CDR1 SGHTA, CDR2 FQGNSA. Looking up the rest from reference TRBV7-2 and TRBJ2-3 gives the full variable domain: GAGVSQSPSNKVTEKGKDVELRCDPISGHTALYWYRQSLGQGLEFLIYFQGNSAPDKSGLPSDRFSAERTGGSVSTLTIQRTQQEDSAVYLCASSPRQGSDTQYFGPGTRLTVL.

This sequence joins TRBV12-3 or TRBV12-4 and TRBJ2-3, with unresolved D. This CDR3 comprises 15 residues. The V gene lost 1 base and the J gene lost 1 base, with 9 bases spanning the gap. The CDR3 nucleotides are TGTGCCAGCAGTTTAGGCGTGCCGGGCACAGATACGCAGTATTTT. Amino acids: CASSLGVPGTDTQYF.